Sequencing of this T cell receptor beta chain was carried out in a study of T cell repertoires in cytomegalovirus infection. Study context: Indications of both CMV infection and matching HLA type were provided by public TCR beta signatures.

This clonotype was detected many times. No antigen is known for it. Study results and limitations: Clonotypes of TCR beta that were HLA-C-restricted and CMV-specific dominated the ex vivo response. There were carriers of CMV plus the relevant HLA, and cumulative public TCR beta family frequency identified them.

This CDR3 contains 11 residues. V shed 4 bases and J shed 3 bases, with 4 bases lying between them. Using its own MiXCR run on the reads, TCRdb lists one record per CDR3 protein. The sample holds about 260,000 distinct CDR3 sequences, around 9% seen once. The chain links TRBV12-3 or TRBV12-4 to TRBJ2-7; D is ambiguous. This TCR derives from a human donor in good health (CMV status not recorded). Some clones in this sample may be carry-over from other donors' samples. Sequences were obtained from PBMCs. CDR3 DNA sequence: TGTGCCAGCAGTTCCCACTACGAGCAGTACTTC. Translated: CASSSHYEQYF.